This TCR beta chain was profiled in a study of cytomegalovirus exposure and HLA in healthy donors. In the study overall: The 110 or so validation repertoires used a platform that matched the one used for the approximately 690 first-cohort repertoires, as a later analysis reported. Overall study results and limits: Clusters of TCRs from the first cohort tended to co-occur in the 100 to 150 validation repertoires (as a later analysis found).

On this clone: Its antigen is not identified. No DNA is shown, since the ends of the CDR3 on it are uncertain; the CDR3 is the one TCRdb lists.

Including both end residues, the CDR3 is 12 amino acids long. Looked up from germline, CDR1 is SGHTA and CDR2 is FQGNSA. Generated by immunoSEQ multiplex PCR, the TCRdb table keeps only in-frame clones and is missing some. The table has roughly 150,000 clones, 84% seen once; the top ten hold about a tenth. The sample was PBMCs. V is TRBV7-2 and J is TRBJ2-1; TRBD1, as called in the table, went unchecked against the DNA. This receptor was taken from a man aged 25 to 40 in good health and CMV-seropositive. This CDR3 is CASGRDNNEQFF.